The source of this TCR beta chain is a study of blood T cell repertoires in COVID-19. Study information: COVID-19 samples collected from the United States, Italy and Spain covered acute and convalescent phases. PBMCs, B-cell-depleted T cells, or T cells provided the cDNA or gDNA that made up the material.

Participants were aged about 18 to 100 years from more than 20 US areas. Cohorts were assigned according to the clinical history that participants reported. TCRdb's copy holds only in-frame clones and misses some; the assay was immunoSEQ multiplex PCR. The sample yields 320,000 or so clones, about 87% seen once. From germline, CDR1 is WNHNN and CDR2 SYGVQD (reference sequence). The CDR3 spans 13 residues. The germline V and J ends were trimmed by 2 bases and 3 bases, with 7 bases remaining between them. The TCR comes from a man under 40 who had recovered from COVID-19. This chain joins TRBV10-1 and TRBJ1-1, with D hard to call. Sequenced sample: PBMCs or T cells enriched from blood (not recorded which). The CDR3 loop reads CASSEQRDTEAFF. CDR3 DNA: TGCGCCAGCAGTGAGCAGAGGGACACTGAAGCTTTCTTT.